This T cell receptor beta chain originates from a study of OX40 agonist ivuxolimab in advanced cancers. As for the study in general: Ivuxolimab, an antibody acting as an agonist of OX40 (CD134), was used to treat patients. The diagnoses of dose-escalation patients were hepatocellular carcinoma, melanoma, renal cell or head and neck cancer. Eligibility rules accepted prior anti-PD-1, anti-PD-L1 or anti-CTLA-4 therapy, and 30% to 40% had some.

Sequencing was performed with immunoSEQ multiplex PCR; in TCRdb, only in-frame clones are kept and a portion is missing. The sample comprises 29,000 or so clones, about 93% of which are singletons, and about 9.4% rests with the top ten. The V end was cut by 5 bases, the J end by 4 bases, with 12 bases between. CDR1 and CDR2 (germline): SGHVS, FNYEAQ. The length of the CDR3 is 15 residues. V is TRBV7-6 and J is TRBJ2-6; no clear D. This receptor was identified in an adult with an advanced solid tumor such as melanoma, head and neck, liver or kidney cancer. The specimen was CD4+ or CD8+ T cells sorted from blood, collected in a trial of the OX40 agonist ivuxolimab. CDR3 loop: CASSMTPEGANVLTF. The CDR3 region has the DNA TGTGCCAGCAGCATGACCCCTGAGGGGGCCAACGTCCTGACTTTC.